The source of this T cell receptor beta chain is a study of blood T cell repertoires in COVID-19. The table came from immunoSEQ multiplex PCR; TCRdb's copy has only in-frame clones and leaves some out. The sample lists approximately 200,000 clones, around 84% seen once, with 6.5% to 9% in the top ten. Across about two dozen US areas, participants ranged in age from about 18 to 89 years. In germline, CDR1 is SQVTM, CDR2 ANQGSEA. Unmatched junction bases numbered 7, after V lost 7 bases and J lost 5 bases. The CDR3 has 14 residues. The table lists this clone with a few counts. The sample taken for sequencing was PBMCs or T cells enriched from blood (not recorded which). This TCR was recovered from a woman aged 40 to 50 with acute COVID-19. The V call is TRBV29-1, the J call TRBJ2-2; 10 bases map to TRBD2. The CDR3 protein is CSGLAGAETGELFF. Here the CDR3 DNA reads TGCAGCGGTCTAGCGGGAGCTGAGACCGGGGAGCTGTTTTTT.